The present T cell receptor beta chain was sequenced within a study of blood T cell repertoires in COVID-19. Per the authors' pipeline: Counts of nucleated cells, estimated from reference gene primer amplification, were obtained. Method: immunoSEQ multiplex PCR; TCRdb's copy keeps in-frame clones and lacks some. Clonal size and the V and J genes are those of that table, whereas D and trimming came from the DNA. The sample includes 250,000 or so clones, approximately 86% of them seen just once. Looked up from germline, CDR1 is MNHEY and CDR2 is SVGAGI. The CDR3 is 15 residues long. V was pared by 6 bases and J by 4 bases, with 9 bases of the junction left unmatched.

V usage is TRBV6-5 and J usage is TRBJ1-2; the match to TRBD1 covers 9 bases. The material sequenced was peripheral blood. This receptor was identified in a man aged 25 to 45 with active or convalescent COVID-19. The DNA of the CDR3 is TGTGCCAGCAGCCCCACGACAGGGGGAGTCTATGGCTACACCTTC. It is translated as CASSPTTGGVYGYTF.